This is a list of T cell receptor beta chains from one sample in a study of CD8+CD57+ T cells in acquired aplastic anemia. TCRdb redid the calling of the reads with MiXCR, one entry per CDR3 protein. Altogether about 200,000 distinct CDR3 sequences are present, 50% to 70% being singletons, with the ten largest covering roughly 62%. Sequencing used sorted CD4+, CD8+, or CD8+CD57+ T cells (not recorded which) from PBMCs. The origin of the receptors is a human donor with aplastic anemia. CDR3s include the opening cysteine and the closing phenylalanine or tryptophan.

j_call: TRBJ2-7
v_call: TRBV10-3
cdr3_aa: CAISESVSRGQYF

j_call: TRBJ2-1
v_call: TRBV7-3
cdr3_aa: CASSLSGTSSSYNEQFF

j_call: TRBJ1-2
v_call: TRBV5-6
cdr3_aa: CASSGGTGPYGYTF

j_call: TRBJ2-7
v_call: TRBV6-5
cdr3_aa: CASSYRTGVYEQYF

j_call: TRBJ2-1
v_call: TRBV2
cdr3_aa: CASGEVGLSYEQFF

j_call: TRBJ2-2
v_call: TRBV7-9
cdr3_aa: CASSLGGRSGHTGELFF

j_call: TRBJ2-7
v_call: TRBV24-1
cdr3_aa: CASSLGAGDPYEQYF

j_call: TRBJ2-3
v_call: TRBV4-1
cdr3_aa: CASSQDQASVGTDTQYF

j_call: TRBJ2-3
v_call: TRBV5-1
cdr3_aa: CASSLRSGDTQYF

j_call: TRBJ2-3
v_call: TRBV7-9
cdr3_aa: CASSLGRTTKDTQYF

j_call: TRBJ2-6
v_call: TRBV2
cdr3_aa: CASGRQYSGANVLTF

j_call: TRBJ1-4
v_call: TRBV20-1
cdr3_aa: CSARETTGRNEKLFF

j_call: TRBJ2-7
v_call: TRBV14
cdr3_aa: CASSQDELGRTPYEQYF

j_call: TRBJ1-2
v_call: TRBV29-1
cdr3_aa: CSVTDGRNYGYTF

j_call: TRBJ2-7
v_call: TRBV5-1
cdr3_aa: CASSYEQGSEQYF

j_call: TRBJ2-7
v_call: TRBV29-1
cdr3_aa: CSVGQGDAYEQYF

j_call: TRBJ1-5
v_call: TRBV20-1
cdr3_aa: CSARDPEGGVYEHF

j_call: TRBJ2-5
v_call: TRBV19
cdr3_aa: CASNTEGGGRETQYF

j_call: TRBJ2-3
v_call: TRBV9
cdr3_aa: CASSATSGGPITDTQYF

j_call: TRBJ2-5
v_call: TRBV7-9
cdr3_aa: CASSFDLAGRGETQYF

j_call: TRBJ2-7
v_call: TRBV29-1
cdr3_aa: CSVEGETGGSYEQYF

j_call: TRBJ1-1
v_call: TRBV5-1
cdr3_aa: CASSTGYRDTEAFF

j_call: TRBJ2-7
v_call: TRBV6-1
cdr3_aa: CASSYQLDYEQYF

j_call: TRBJ2-1
v_call: TRBV2
cdr3_aa: CASSDPGQGLNEQFF

j_call: TRBJ2-5
v_call: TRBV5-1
cdr3_aa: CASSSPTMGDTQYF

j_call: TRBJ1-6
v_call: TRBV19
cdr3_aa: CASSQRTTSTWNSPLHF

j_call: TRBJ1-5
v_call: TRBV24-1
cdr3_aa: CATSVGPWGLGQPQHF

j_call: TRBJ2-3
v_call: TRBV11-1
cdr3_aa: CASSLGGGANTDTQYF

j_call: TRBJ1-5
v_call: TRBV5-1
cdr3_aa: CASSLETGQPQHF

j_call: TRBJ1-2
v_call: TRBV28
cdr3_aa: CASSGTGTGHYGYTF

j_call: TRBJ2-1
v_call: TRBV29-1
cdr3_aa: CSVSGGVNEQFF

j_call: TRBJ2-1
v_call: TRBV15
cdr3_aa: CATSRDYYNEQFF

j_call: TRBJ2-7
v_call: TRBV19
cdr3_aa: CASSRTGLAGLEQYF

j_call: TRBJ1-1
v_call: TRBV19
cdr3_aa: CASKVGTEAFF

j_call: TRBJ1-2
v_call: TRBV5-4
cdr3_aa: CASSDQGQGNYGYTF

j_call: TRBJ2-7
v_call: TRBV18
cdr3_aa: CASSGPKAQGSREQYF

j_call: TRBJ2-3
v_call: TRBV24-1
cdr3_aa: CATSDWGTPSTDTQYF

j_call: TRBJ1-2
v_call: TRBV5-1
cdr3_aa: CASSPGLAPHYGYTF

j_call: TRBJ1-1
v_call: TRBV25-1
cdr3_aa: CASRKSGEAFF

j_call: TRBJ1-5
v_call: TRBV10-3
cdr3_aa: CALETHQPQHF

j_call: TRBJ1-1
v_call: TRBV7-6
cdr3_aa: CASSLLGGDTEAFF

j_call: TRBJ1-6
v_call: TRBV7-2
cdr3_aa: CASSARDTYSPLHF

j_call: TRBJ1-2
v_call: TRBV4-3
cdr3_aa: CASSQERGSLGYTF

j_call: TRBJ2-7
v_call: TRBV9
cdr3_aa: CASSVGWSRGSYEQYF

j_call: TRBJ1-4
v_call: TRBV15
cdr3_aa: CATRQDRGPRGEKLFF

j_call: TRBJ2-7
v_call: TRBV10-3
cdr3_aa: CAIGGGVRAYEQYF

j_call: TRBJ2-7
v_call: TRBV5-1
cdr3_aa: CASSQVGQGSTEQYF

j_call: TRBJ2-1
v_call: TRBV7-8
cdr3_aa: CASSPNLLEQFF

j_call: TRBJ2-7
v_call: TRBV13
cdr3_aa: CASSLGLAGGLSNF

j_call: TRBJ2-3
v_call: TRBV5-1
cdr3_aa: CASSIAGSGTDTQYF